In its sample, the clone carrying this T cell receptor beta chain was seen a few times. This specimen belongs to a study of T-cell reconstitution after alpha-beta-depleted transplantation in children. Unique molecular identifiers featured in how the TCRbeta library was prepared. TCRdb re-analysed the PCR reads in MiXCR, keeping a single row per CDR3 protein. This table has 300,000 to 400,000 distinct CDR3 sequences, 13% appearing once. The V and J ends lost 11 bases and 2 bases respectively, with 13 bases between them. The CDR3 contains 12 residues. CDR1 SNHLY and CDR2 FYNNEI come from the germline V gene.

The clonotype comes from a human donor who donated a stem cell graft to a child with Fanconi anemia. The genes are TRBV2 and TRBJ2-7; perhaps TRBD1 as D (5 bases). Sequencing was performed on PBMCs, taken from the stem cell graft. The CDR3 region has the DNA TGTGCCGCAGGGCGGCTAGCCTACGAGCAGTACGTC. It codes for CAAGRLAYEQYV.